This passage covers 8 T cell receptor beta chains from one sample sequenced in a study of T cells in Graves' hyperthyroidism and ophthalmopathy. Researchers took RNA transcripts and amplified the TCR beta CDR3 regions from them. Initially, a first-round RT-PCR of the TCR CDR3 employed the HTBI primer set. TCRdb re-called the multiplex PCR reads with MiXCR, one entry per CDR3 protein. The table lists about 590,000 distinct CDR3 sequences, roughly 14% of them singletons, with around 6.6% in the top ten. Sequencing input: blood. The origin of the receptors is a woman aged 25 to 39 with Graves' hyperthyroidism.

This clonotype appeared many times. The gene calls are TRBV7-6 and TRBJ2-2, with 9 positions matching TRBD2. In germline, CDR1 is SGHVS, CDR2 FNYEAQ. J lost 3 bases, V lost 5 bases, and 10 bases had no gene match. The CDR3 contains 17 residues. As DNA, the CDR3 is TGTGCCAGCAGCCTCGAGCGGACTAGCGTATACACCGGGGAGCTGTTTTTT. It translates to CASSLERTSVYTGELFF.

The CDR3 region is CASSSGQGYGANVLTF. In nucleotides, the CDR3 is TGTGCCAGCAGCTCGGGACAGGGGTATGGGGCCAACGTCCTGACTTTC. V is TRBV7-3 and J is TRBJ2-6; the match to TRBD1 covers 10 bases. CDR1 is SGHTA and CDR2 is FQGTGA in the germline V gene. The CDR3 contains 16 residues. With 4 bases clipped from V and 3 bases from J, the junction kept 3 bases outside the gene matches. Looking up the rest from reference TRBV7-3 and TRBJ2-6 gives the full variable domain: GAGVSQTPSNKVTEKGKYVELRCDPISGHTALYWYRQSLGQGPEFLIYFQGTGAADDSGLPNDRFFAVRPEGSVSTLKIQRTERGDSAVYLCASSSGQGYGANVLTFGAGSRLTVL.

This CDR3 reads CAIKPGQNYGYTF. CDR3 bases: TGTGCCATCAAACCGGGACAGAACTATGGCTACACCTTC. This sequence joins TRBV10-3 and TRBJ1-2, with 7 bases that match TRBD1. CDR1 ENHRY and CDR2 SYGVKD come from the germline V gene. The CDR3 is made up of 13 amino acids. The V segment lost 7 bases and the J segment 2 bases; nucleotides outside the gene matches: 4.

This clonotype occurred many times. The chain is built from TRBV10-3 and TRBJ2-3, with TRBD1 matching 9 bases. This CDR3 region has 15 residues. Germline V CDR1 and CDR2: ENHRY, SYGVKD. The J segment lost 2 bases and the V segment lost 9 bases, leaving 9 bases of the junction unmatched. CDR3 amino acids: CAIGDRDRNTDTQYF. For the CDR3, the DNA is TGTGCCATTGGGGACAGGGACAGAAACACAGATACGCAGTATTTT.

The chain's CDR3 is CSARSYADEQYF. In DNA form, the CDR3 reads TGCAGTGCTAGATCATACGCAGACGAGCAGTACTTC. This rearrangement joins TRBV20-1 to TRBJ2-7, with D unresolved. Deletions cut 2 bases from V and 5 bases from J, with 10 bases between. CDR3 length equals 12 residues. The germline V gene has CDR1 DFQATT and CDR2 SNEGSKA (reference sequence).

J is TRBJ1-1 and V is TRBV27; tentatively, D is TRBD1 (6 bases). The CDR3 totals 15 residues. Trimming removed 8 bases from V and 9 bases from J, with 25 bases in between. The germline CDR1 and CDR2 sequences are MNHEY and SMNVEV (reference sequence). In DNA form, the CDR3 reads TGTGCCAGCGGGATCCCGGGGCAGGGGAAGATAAAAGCTTTCTTT. It encodes CASGIPGQGKIKAFF.

This clonotype came up many times. The chain combines TRBV11-2 with TRBJ1-1; no definite D call. This CDR3 region has 16 residues. Trimming left V 1 base short and J 1 base short, with 13 bases between. Germline V lookup: CDR1 SGHAT, CDR2 FQNNGV. The CDR3 nucleotides are TGTGCCAGCAGCTTAGGATATCGGCAGGAGAACACTGAAGCTTTCTTT. Its translation: CASSLGYRQENTEAFF.

The rearrangement links TRBV25-1 to TRBJ2-1; weak D call: TRBD2 (7 bases). V dropped 11 bases and J dropped 7 bases, with 18 bases sitting between them. In germline, CDR1 is MGHDK, CDR2 SYGVNS. The CDR3 totals 13 residues. CDR3 loop: CASRGGSQNEQFF. The CDR3 nucleotides are TGTGCCTCGAGGGGGGGGAGTCAAAATGAGCAGTTCTTC.